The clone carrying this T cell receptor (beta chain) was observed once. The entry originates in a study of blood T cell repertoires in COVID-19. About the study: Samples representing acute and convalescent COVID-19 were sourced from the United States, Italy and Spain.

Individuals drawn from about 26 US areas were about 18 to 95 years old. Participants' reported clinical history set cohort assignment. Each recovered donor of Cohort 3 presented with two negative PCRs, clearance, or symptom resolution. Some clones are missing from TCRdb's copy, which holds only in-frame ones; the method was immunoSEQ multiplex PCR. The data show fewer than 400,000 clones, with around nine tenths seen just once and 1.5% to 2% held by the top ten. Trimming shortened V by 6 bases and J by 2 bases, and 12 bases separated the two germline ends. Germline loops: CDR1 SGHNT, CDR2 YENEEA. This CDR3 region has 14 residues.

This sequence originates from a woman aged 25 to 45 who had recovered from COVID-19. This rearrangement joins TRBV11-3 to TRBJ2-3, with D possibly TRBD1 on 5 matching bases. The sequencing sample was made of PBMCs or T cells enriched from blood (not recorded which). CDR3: CASSPDMDTDTQYF. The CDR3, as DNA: TGTGCCAGCAGTCCGGACATGGACACAGATACGCAGTATTTT.